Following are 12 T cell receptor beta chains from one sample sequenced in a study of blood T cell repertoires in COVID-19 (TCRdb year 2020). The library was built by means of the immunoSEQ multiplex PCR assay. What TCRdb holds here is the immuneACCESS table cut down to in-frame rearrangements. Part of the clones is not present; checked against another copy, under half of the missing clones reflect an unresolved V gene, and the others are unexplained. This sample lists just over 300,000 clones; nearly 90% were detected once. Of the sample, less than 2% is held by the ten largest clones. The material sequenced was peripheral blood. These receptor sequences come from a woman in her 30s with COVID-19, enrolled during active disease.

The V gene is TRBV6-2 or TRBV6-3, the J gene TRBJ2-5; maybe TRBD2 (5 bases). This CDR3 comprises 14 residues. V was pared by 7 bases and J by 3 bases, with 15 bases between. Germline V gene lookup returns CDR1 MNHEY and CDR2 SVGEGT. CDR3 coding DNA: TGTGCCAGCATCCCCCTTGCGGGCAAAGAGACCCAGTACTTC. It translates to CASIPLAGKETQYF.

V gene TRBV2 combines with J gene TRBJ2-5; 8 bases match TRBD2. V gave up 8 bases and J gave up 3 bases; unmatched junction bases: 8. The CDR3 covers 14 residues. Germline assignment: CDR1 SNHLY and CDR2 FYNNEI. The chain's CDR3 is CASDGGSGEETQYF. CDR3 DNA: TGTGCCAGCGATGGGGGTAGCGGGGAAGAGACCCAGTACTTC.

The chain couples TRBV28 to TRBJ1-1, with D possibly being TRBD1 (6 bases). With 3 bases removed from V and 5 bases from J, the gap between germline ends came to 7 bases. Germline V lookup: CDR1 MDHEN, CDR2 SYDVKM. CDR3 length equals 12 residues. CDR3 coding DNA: TGTGCCAGCAGTTTGAGGGGGACTGAAGCTTTCTTT. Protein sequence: CASSLRGTEAFF.

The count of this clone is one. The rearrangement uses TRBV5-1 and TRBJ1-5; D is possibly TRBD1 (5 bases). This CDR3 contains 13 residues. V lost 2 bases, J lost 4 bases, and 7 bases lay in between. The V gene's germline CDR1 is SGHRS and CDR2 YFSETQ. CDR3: CASSFQGNQPQHF. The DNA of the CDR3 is TGCGCCAGCAGCTTCCAGGGAAATCAGCCCCAGCATTTT.

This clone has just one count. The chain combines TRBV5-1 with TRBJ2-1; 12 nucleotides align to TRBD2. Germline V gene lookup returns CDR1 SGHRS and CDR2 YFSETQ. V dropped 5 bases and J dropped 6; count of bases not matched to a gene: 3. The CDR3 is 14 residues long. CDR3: CASSLAGGLNEQFF. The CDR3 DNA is TGCGCCAGCAGTCTAGCGGGGGGGCTCAATGAGCAGTTCTTC.

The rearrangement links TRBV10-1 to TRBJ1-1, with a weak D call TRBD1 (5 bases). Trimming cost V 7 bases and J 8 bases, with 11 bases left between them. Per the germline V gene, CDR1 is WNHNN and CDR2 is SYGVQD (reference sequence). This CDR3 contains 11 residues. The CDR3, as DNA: TGCGCCAGCATTGACCGGGGGGAAGCTTTCTTT. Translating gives CASIDRGEAFF.

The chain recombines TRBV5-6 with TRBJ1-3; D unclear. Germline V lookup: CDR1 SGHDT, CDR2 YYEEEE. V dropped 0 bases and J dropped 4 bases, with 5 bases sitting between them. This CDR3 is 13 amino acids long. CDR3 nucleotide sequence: TGTGCCAGCAGCTTGGTCTCCGGAAACACCATATATTTT. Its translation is CASSLVSGNTIYF.

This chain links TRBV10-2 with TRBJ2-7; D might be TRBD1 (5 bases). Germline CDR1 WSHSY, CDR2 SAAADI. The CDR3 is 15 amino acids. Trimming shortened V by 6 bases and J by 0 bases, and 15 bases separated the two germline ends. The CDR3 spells CASREGASPSYEQYF. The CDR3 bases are TGCGCCAGCAGAGAAGGGGCCTCCCCCTCCTACGAGCAGTACTTC.

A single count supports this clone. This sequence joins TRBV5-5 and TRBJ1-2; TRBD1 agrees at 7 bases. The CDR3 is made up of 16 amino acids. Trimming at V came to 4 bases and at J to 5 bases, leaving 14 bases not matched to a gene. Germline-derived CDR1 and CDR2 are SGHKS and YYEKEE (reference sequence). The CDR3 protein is CASSPGQVLTWYGYTF. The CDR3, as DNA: TGTGCCAGCAGCCCCGGACAGGTTCTCACTTGGTATGGCTACACCTTC.

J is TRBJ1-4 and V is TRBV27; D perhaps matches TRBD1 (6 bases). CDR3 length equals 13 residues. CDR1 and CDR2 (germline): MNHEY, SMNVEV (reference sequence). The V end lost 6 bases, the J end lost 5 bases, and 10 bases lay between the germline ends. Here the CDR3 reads CASSWTVNEKLFF. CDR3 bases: TGTGCCAGCAGCTGGACAGTCAATGAAAAACTGTTTTTT.

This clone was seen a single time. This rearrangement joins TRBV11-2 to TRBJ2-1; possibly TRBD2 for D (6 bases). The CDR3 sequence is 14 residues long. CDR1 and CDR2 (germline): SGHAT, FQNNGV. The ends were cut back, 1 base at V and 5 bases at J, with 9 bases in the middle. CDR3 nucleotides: TGTGCCAGCAGCTTAGCACTAGCTAACAATGAGCAGTTCTTC. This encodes CASSLALANNEQFF.

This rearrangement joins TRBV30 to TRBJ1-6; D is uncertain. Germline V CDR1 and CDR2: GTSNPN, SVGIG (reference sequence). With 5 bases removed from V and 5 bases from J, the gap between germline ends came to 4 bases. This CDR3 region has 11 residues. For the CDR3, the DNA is TGTGCCTGGCAGGATAATTCACCCCTCCACTTT. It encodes CAWQDNSPLHF.